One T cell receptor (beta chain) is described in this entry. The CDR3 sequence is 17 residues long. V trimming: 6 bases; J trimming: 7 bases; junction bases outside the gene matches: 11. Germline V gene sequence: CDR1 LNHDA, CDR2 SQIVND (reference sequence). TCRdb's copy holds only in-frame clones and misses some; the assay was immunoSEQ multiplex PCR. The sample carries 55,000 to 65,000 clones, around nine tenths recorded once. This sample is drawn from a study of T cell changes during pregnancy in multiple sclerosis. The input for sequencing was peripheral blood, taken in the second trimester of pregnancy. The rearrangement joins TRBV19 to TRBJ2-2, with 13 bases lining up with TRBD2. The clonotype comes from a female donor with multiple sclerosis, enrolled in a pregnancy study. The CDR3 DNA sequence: TGTGCCAGTAGCAACTTACTAGCGGGAGGGCCGAGCGGGGAGCTGTTTTTT. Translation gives CASSNLLAGGPSGELFF.